This entry concerns a single T cell receptor (beta chain). Its antigen is still unknown. No base qualities exist here, and no much larger clone lies one base off it. The TCR beta CDR3 regions were amplified from RNA transcripts. The first round of RT-PCR for the TCR CDR3 was performed with the HTBI primer set and the Qiagen OneStep RT-PCR kit. Libraries were constructed in a second round of multiplex PCR, after which size selection and purification were carried out. Paired-end sequencing of the libraries was performed with 100 bp reads on an Illumina HiSeq2000. Concerning the study's data processing: Raw data were processed with SOAPnuke, discarding reads with adapters, uncalled bases, mean Phred below 15, or no exact constant-primer or identifier match. COPE v1.2.5 was used to merge high-quality paired reads, and clonotypes were defined as unique nucleotide sequences. MiTCR v1.1 was used to align the clonotypes against IMGT TRBV, TRBD and TRBJ reference segments. Only V-J combinations with frequency above 0.0001, covering about 99% of repertoires, were analysed. A TCS score was defined as the ratio of F50 (clonal expansion) to E x V (chaos), with BLOSUM62-based TCRdist applied between CDR3 peptides within each V-J. Welch's t-statistics and random forest reduced several hundred V-J features to about 13, which were used in a naive Bayes classifier (R e1071). The similarity between thyroid and blood repertoires was quantified using the Morisita-Horn index. TCRdb applied fastp at Q25 and MiXCR to the public reads, then kept only in-frame beta chains. Rows with a matching CDR3 protein are joined into one entry that keeps the most common DNA and genes. The V and J calls come from TCRdb's annotation, not from the publication. The sample profile shows more than 500,000 distinct CDR3 sequences; 14% to 15% of them were found once. The ten largest clonotypes hold about 3.9% of the sample.

Ophthalmopathy patients had moderately to severely active disease, with a Clinical Activity Score of 3 or more, a NOSPECS grade of 4 or more, and a disease duration of less than 3 months. Patients with uncontrolled infections, other autoimmune diseases, pregnancy or lactation were excluded. Diagnoses were established on the basis of clinical symptoms, serum thyroxine and TRAb, thyroid ultrasound, and orbital computed tomography. PBMCs were separated from under 11 ml of fresh peripheral blood using Ficoll-Paque density gradient centrifugation. Trizol reagent was used to extract total RNA, and RNA quality was then checked on an Agilent 2100 Bioanalyzer. A distance of 15 bases separates the germline ends of V and J, which lose 1 base and 0 bases respectively. As encoded in the germline V gene (reference sequence), CDR1 is SGHAT while CDR2 is FQDESV. From cysteine to phenylalanine, the CDR3 is 17 amino acids long. CDR3 DNA is the only sequence kept; it has 51 bases, read in frame from the first base.

The sample comes from a study of T cells in Graves' hyperthyroidism and ophthalmopathy (dated by TCRdb to between 2018 and 2021). Background on the whole study: Peripheral blood was sampled at the time of initial diagnosis, prior to any treatment. The study also compared thyroid tissue and blood T-cell repertoires from more than 5 Graves' hyperthyroidism patients. Prospective prediction of ophthalmopathy was tested in an independent validation cohort of 18 to 20 hyperthyroidism patients and some 17 patients who later progressed to ophthalmopathy. The 100 discovery patients were divided at random into training and test sets in a 7:3 ratio. After sampling, hyperthyroidism patients received methimazole starting at 30 mg daily, and ophthalmopathy patients received high-dose intravenous methylprednisolone. The paper describes TCR Vbeta CDR3 sequencing of around 140 peripheral blood samples, made up of 40 to 45 ophthalmopathy patients, approximately 73 hyperthyroidism patients and 17 progressor patients. To identify distinguishing TCR V-J signatures, a discovery cohort of roughly 100 patients was used, comprising some 43 with Graves' ophthalmopathy and some 57 with stable Graves' hyperthyroidism. Findings and caveats that apply to the study as a whole: No statistical method was used to set the sample size in advance, and investigators knew the group allocation. In validation, the model predicted progression to ophthalmopathy with over 60% sensitivity and approximately 72% specificity, a median of 6.5 months before onset. A 13 V-J signature model separated ophthalmopathy from stable hyperthyroidism, with roughly 88% sensitivity and about 81% specificity in cross-validation and 80%/75% in testing. Blood samples also contained most of the expanded thyroid clonotypes (frequency above 0.001), which suggests that blood repertoires may reflect thyroid immune responses.

The sequenced sample was blood. The V and J genes are TRBV11-1 and TRBJ1-2, with the D gene not confidently named. This sequence was found in a woman between 40 and 50 years old with Graves' ophthalmopathy. The nucleotide sequence is TGTGCCAGCAGCTTAGTAGGCGGCAGTTCCCCTAACTATGGCTACACCTTC. Its coded protein is CASSLVGGSSPNYGYTF.